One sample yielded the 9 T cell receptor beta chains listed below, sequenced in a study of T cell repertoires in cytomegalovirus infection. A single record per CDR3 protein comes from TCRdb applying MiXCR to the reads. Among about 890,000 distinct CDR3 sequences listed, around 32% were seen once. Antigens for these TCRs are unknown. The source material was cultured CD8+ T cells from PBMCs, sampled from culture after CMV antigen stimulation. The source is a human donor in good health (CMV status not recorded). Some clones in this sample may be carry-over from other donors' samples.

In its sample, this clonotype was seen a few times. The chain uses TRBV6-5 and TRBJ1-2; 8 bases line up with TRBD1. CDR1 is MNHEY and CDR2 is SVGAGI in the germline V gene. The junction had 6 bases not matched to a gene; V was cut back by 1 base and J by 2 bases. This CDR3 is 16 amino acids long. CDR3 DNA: TGTGCCAGCAGTTACTGGCAGGGGGCTGGAAACTATGGCTACACCTTC. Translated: CASSYWQGAGNYGYTF.

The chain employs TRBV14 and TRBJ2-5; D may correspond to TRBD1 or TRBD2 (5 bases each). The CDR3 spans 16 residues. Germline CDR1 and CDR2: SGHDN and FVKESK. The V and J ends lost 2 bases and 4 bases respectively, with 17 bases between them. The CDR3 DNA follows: TGTGCCAGCAGCCAATTTCGGGACGCCCGAGGAGAGACCCAGTACTTC. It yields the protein CASSQFRDARGETQYF. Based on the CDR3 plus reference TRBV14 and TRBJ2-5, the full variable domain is EAGVTQFPSHSVIEKGQTVTLRCDPISGHDNLYWYRRVMGKEIKFLLHFVKESKQDESGMPNNRFLAERTGGTYSTLKVQPAELEDSGVYFCASSQFRDARGETQYFGPGTRLLVL.

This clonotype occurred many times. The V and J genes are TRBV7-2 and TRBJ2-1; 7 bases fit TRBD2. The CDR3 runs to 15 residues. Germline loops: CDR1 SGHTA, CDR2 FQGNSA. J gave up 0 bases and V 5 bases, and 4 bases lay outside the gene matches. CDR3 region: CASSPRDYSYNEQFF. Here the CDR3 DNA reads TGTGCCAGCAGCCCTCGGGACTACTCCTACAATGAGCAGTTCTTC.

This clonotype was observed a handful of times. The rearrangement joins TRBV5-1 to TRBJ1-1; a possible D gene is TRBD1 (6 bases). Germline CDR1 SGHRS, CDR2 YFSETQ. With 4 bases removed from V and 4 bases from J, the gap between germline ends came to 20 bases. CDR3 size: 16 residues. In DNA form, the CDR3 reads TGCGCCAGCAGCCCCGGGGTCCAGGGGCGAACCACTGAAGCTTTCTTT. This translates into CASSPGVQGRTTEAFF. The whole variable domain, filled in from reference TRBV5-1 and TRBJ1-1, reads KAGVTQTPRYLIKTRGQQVTLSCSPISGHRSVSWYQQTPGQGLQFLFEYFSETQRNKGNFPGRFSGRQFSNSRSEMNVSTLELGDSALYLCASSPGVQGRTTEAFFGQGTRLTVV.

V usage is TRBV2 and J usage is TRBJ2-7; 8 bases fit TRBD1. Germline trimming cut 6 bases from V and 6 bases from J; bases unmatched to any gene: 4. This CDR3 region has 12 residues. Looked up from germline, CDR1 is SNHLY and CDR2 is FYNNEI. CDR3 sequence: CASRDRDSEQYF. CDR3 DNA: TGTGCCAGCAGGGACAGGGATTCCGAGCAGTACTTC.

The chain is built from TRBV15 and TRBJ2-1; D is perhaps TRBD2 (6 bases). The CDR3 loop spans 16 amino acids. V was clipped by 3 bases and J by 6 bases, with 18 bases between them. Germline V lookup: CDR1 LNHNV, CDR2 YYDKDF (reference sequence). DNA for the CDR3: TGTGCCACCAGCAGTCTTCTAGCGAGGGTCTTCAATGAGCAGTTCTTC. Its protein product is CATSSLLARVFNEQFF.

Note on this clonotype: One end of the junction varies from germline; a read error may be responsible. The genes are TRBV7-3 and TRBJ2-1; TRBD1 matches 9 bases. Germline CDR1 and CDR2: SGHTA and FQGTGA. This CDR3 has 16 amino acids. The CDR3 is CVSSFYGQGKRGRQFF. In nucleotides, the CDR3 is TGTGTCAGCAGCTTTTACGGACAGGGGAAACGGGGACGGCAGTTCTTC.

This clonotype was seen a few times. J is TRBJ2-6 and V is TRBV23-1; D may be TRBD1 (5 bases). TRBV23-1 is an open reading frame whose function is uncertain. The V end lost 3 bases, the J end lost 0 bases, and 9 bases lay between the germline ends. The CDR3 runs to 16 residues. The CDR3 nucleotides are TGCGCCAGCAGTCATTACGACAGCTCTGGGGCCAACGTCCTGACTTTC. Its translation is CASSHYDSSGANVLTF.

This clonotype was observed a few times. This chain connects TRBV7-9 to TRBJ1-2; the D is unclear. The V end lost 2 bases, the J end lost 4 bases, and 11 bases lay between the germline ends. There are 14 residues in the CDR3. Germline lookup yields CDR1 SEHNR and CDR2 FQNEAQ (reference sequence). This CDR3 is CASSLPTSSYGYTF. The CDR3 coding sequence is TGTGCCAGCAGCTTACCAACATCCAGCTATGGCTACACCTTC. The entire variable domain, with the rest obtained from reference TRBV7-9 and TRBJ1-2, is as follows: DTGVSQNPRHKITKRGQNVTFRCDPISEHNRLYWYRQTLGQGPEFLTYFQNEAQLEKSRLLSDRFSAERPKGSFSTLEIQRTEQGDSAMYLCASSLPTSSYGYTFGSGTRLTVV.